This record looks at one T cell receptor beta chain sequence and its context. Its antigen is unidentified. The sample holds other DNA sequences that translate to the same CDR3. The assay was immunoSEQ multiplex PCR, and TCRdb's table has in-frame clones only and misses some. The profile covers some 690,000 clones, with less than 95% appearing a single time and about 33% taken by the ten largest. The germline V gene has CDR1 WNHNN and CDR2 SYGVQD (reference sequence). V lost 3 bases and J lost 0, with 9 bases in between. The CDR3 consists of 14 residues. These data are taken from a study of shared clonotypes between healthy human individuals. About the research overall: Contributing individuals were a couple of females and a few males aged 18 to 49. Findings of the study overall: Larger richness was generally estimated for naive than memory subsets.

The sample comprised memory CD8+ T cells from PBMCs. This sample's subset: CD45RO+ cells pooled with CCR7-negative TemRA cells. V usage is TRBV10-1 and J usage is TRBJ2-7; D not certain. This TCR was recovered from a man aged 18 to 29 in good health. Some clones in this sample may be carry-over from other donors' samples. The CDR3 DNA follows: TGCGCCAGCAGTGATTCCGGAAGCTCCTACGAGCAGTACTTC. It codes for CASSDSGSSYEQYF.